This TCR beta chain was documented in a study of cytomegalovirus exposure and HLA in healthy donors. Study-level points and caveats: Common viral pathogens (according to a later analysis) appeared linked to several of the most significant clusters. The records held CMV serostatus as the only immune exposure information. Most TCR sequences were uncommon, yet certain public TCRs appeared in many donors. HLA alleles showed associations with about 17,000 TCR beta sequences in a later analysis, at a 0.05 false discovery rate.

In regard to this clone: Its antigen is unknown.

Primers: 60 Vbeta forward and 13 Jbeta reverse. Only in-frame clones appear in the TCRdb table, and some are missing; sequencing was by immunoSEQ multiplex PCR. The sample includes around 170,000 clones, 70% to 80% of them seen just once. The source material was PBMCs. This TCR was recovered from a young man in good health and CMV-seronegative.

CDR3 sequence: CASSPSRPDRGSYEQYF. The CDR3, as DNA: TGTGCCAGCAGCCCCAGCCGCCCGGACAGGGGGAGCTACGAGCAGTACTTC. The chain combines TRBV7-9 with TRBJ2-7; 10 positions agree with TRBD1. Germline loops: CDR1 SEHNR, CDR2 FQNEAQ (reference sequence). This CDR3 contains 17 residues. The J segment lost 3 bases and the V segment lost 5 bases, leaving 13 bases of the junction unmatched.